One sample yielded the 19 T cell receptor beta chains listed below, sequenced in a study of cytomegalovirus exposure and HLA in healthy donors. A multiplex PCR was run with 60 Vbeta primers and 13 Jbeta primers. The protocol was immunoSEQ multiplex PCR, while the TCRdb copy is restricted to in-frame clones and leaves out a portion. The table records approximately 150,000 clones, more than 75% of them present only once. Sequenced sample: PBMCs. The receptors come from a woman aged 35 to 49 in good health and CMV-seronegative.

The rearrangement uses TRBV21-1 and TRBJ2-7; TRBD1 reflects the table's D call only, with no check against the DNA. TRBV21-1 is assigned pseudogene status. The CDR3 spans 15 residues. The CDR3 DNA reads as TGTGCCAGCAGCAAAGAGGACAAGGGGACCTACGAGCAGTACTTC. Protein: CASSKEDKGTYEQYF.

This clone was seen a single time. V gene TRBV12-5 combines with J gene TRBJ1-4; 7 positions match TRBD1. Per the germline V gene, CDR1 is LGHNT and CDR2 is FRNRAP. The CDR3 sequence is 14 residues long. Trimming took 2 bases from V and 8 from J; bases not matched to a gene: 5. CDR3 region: CASGLSRTGEKLFF. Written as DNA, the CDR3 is TGTGCTAGTGGTTTGAGCCGGACAGGAGAAAAACTGTTTTTT.

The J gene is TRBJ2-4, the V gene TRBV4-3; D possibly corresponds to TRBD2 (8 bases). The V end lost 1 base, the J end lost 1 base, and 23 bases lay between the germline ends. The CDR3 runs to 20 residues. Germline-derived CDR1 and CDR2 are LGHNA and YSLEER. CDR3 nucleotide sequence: TGCGCCAGCAGCCAAGGCCTCGGAGGGGGCGGGGGGTTGGCCAAAAACATTCAGTACTTC. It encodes CASSQGLGGGGGLAKNIQYF.

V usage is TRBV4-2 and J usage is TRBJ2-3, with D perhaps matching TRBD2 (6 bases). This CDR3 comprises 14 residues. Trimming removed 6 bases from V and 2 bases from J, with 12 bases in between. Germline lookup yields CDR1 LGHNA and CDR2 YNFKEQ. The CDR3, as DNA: TGTGCCAGCAGTCATGGGGGGAACACAGATACGCAGTATTTT. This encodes CASSHGGNTDTQYF.

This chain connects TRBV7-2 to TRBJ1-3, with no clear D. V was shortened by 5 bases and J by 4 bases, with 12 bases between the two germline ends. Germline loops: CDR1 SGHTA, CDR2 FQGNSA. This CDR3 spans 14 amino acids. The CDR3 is CASSPPRPGNTIYF. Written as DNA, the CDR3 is TGTGCCAGCAGCCCCCCCCGTCCGGGAAACACCATATATTTT.

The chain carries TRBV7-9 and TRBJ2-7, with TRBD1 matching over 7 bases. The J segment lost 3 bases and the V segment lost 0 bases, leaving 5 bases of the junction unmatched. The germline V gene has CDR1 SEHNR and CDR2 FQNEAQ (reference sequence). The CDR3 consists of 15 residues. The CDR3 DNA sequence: TGTGCCAGCAGCTTAGCCCGGGGACAGCACTACGAGCAGTACTTC. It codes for CASSLARGQHYEQYF. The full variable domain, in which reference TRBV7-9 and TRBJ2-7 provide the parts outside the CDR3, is DTGVSQNPRHKITKRGQNVTFRCDPISEHNRLYWYRQTLGQGPEFLTYFQNEAQLEKSRLLSDRFSAERPKGSFSTLEIQRTEQGDSAMYLCASSLARGQHYEQYFGPGTRLTVT.

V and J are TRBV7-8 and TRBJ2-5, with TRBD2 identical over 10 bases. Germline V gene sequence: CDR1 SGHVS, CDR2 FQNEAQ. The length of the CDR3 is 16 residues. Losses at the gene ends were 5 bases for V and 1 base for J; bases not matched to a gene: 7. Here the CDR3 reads CASSISGRRIQETQYF. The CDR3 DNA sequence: TGTGCCAGCAGCATTAGCGGGAGGAGAATCCAAGAGACCCAGTACTTC.

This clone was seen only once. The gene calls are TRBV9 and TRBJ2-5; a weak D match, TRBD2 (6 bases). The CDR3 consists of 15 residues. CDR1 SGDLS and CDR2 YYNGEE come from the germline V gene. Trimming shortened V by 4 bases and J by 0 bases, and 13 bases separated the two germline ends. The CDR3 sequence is CASSPTTRDQETQYF. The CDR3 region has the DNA TGTGCCAGCAGCCCTACGACTAGAGACCAAGAGACCCAGTACTTC.

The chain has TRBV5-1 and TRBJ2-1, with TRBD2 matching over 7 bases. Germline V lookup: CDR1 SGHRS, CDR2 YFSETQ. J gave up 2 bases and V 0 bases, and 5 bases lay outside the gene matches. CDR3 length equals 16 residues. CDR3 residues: CASSLAASGTYNEQFF. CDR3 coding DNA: TGCGCCAGCAGCTTGGCGGCTAGCGGTACCTACAATGAGCAGTTCTTC.

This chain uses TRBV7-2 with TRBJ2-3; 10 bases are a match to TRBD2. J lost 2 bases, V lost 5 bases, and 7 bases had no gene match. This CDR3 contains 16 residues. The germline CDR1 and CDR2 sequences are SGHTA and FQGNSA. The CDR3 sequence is CASSKTSGADTDTQYF. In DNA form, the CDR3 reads TGTGCCAGCAGCAAAACTAGCGGGGCGGACACAGATACGCAGTATTTT.

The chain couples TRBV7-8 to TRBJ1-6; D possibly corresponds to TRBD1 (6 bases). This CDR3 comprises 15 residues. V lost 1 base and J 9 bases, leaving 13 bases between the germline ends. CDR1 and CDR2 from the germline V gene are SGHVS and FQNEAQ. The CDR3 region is CASSLDRVGSSPLHF. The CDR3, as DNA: TGTGCCAGCAGCTTAGACAGGGTTGGTAGTTCACCCCTCCACTTT.

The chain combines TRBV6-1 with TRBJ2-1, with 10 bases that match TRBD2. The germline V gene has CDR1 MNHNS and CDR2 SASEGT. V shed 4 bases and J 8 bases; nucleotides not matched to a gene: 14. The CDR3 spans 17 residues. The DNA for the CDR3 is TGTGCCAGCAGTGCCCGTCAACTAGCGGGGCTGGGGGATGAGCAGTTCTTC. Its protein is CASSARQLAGLGDEQFF.

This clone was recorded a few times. The DNA of the CDR3 is TGCGCCAGCAGCCGTCGGAGCTCTGGAAACACCATATATTTT. Its translation is CASSRRSSGNTIYF. The chain employs TRBV4-1 and TRBJ1-3, with D uncertain. The CDR3 runs to 14 residues. The germline V gene encodes CDR1 MGHRA and CDR2 YSYEKL. Trimming shortened V by 4 bases and J by 0 bases, and 7 bases separated the two germline ends.

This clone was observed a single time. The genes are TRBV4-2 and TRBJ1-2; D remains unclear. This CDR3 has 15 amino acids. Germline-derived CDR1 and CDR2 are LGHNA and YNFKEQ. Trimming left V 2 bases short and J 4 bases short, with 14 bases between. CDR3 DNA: TGTGCCAGCAGCCAATGGTACAGTTCCTCCTATGGCTACACCTTC. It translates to CASSQWYSSSYGYTF.

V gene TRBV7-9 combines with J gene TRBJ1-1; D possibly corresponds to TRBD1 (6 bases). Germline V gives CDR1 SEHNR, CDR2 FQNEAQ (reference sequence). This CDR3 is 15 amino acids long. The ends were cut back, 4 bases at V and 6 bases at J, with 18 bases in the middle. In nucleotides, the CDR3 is TGTGCCAGCAGCTCTTCGGGGGGCCCGGGCGCTGAAGCTTTCTTT. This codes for CASSSSGGPGAEAFF.

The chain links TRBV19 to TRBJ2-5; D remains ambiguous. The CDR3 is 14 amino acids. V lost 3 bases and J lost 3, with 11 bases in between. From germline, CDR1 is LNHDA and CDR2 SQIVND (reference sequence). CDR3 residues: CASSMVRSEETQYF. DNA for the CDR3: TGTGCCAGTAGTATGGTCAGGTCCGAAGAGACCCAGTACTTC.

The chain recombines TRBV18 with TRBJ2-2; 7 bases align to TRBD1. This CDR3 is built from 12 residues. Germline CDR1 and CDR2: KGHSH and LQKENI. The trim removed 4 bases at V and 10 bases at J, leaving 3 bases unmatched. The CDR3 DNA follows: TGTGCCAGCTCACAGGGGACAGAGGAGCTGTTTTTT. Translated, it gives CASSQGTEELFF.

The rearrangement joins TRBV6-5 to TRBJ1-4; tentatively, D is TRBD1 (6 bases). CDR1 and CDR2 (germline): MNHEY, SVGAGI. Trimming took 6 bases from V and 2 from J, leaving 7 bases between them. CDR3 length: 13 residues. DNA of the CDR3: TGTGCCAGCAGGGGACACACTAATGAAAAACTGTTTTTT. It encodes CASRGHTNEKLFF.

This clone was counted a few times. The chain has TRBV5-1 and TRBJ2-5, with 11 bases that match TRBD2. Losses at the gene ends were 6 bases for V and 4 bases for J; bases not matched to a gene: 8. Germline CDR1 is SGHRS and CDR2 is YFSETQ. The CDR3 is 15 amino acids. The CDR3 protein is CASTPLAGEGETQYF. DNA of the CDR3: TGCGCCAGCACCCCACTAGCGGGAGAGGGAGAGACCCAGTACTTC.